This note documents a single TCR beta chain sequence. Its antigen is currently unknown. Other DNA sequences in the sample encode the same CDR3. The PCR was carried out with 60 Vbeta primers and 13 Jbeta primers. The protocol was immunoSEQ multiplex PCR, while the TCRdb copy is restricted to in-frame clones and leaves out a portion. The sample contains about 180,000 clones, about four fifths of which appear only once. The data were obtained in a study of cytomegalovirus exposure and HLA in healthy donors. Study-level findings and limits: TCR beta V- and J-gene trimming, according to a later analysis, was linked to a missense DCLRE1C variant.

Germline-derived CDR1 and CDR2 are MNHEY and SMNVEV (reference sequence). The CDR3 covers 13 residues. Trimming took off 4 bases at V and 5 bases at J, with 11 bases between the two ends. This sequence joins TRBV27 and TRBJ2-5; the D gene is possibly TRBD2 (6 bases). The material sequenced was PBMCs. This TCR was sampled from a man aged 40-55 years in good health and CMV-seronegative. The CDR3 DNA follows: TGTGCCAGCAGTTCCAGCCGGGGGGAGACCCAGTACTTC. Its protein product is CASSSSRGETQYF.